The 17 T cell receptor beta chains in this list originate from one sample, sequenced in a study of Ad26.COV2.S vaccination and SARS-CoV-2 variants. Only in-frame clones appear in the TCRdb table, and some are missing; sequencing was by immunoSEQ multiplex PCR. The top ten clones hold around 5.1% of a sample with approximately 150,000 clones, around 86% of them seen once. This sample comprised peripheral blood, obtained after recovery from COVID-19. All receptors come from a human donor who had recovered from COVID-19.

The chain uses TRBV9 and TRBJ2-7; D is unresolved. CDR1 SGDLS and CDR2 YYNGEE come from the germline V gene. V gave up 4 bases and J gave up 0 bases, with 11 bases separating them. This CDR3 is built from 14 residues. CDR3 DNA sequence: TGTGCCAGCAGCCCCAGGAAACACTCCTACGAGCAGTACTTC. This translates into CASSPRKHSYEQYF.

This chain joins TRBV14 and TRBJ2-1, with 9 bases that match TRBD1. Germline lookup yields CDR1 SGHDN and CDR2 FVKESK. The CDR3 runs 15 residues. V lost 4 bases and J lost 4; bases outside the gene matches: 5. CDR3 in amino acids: CASSPDRGGYNEQFF. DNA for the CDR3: TGTGCCAGCAGCCCCGACAGGGGGGGATACAATGAGCAGTTCTTC.

The CDR3 coding sequence is TGTGCCAGCAGCTCCGTGCGGGAAGAGCAGTTCTTC. Translating gives CASSSVREEQFF. J is TRBJ2-1 and V is TRBV5-4, with TRBD2 as a possible D gene (6 bases). The CDR3 has 12 residues. CDR1 SGHNT and CDR2 YYREEE come from the germline V gene (reference sequence). With 3 bases removed from V and 10 bases from J, the gap between germline ends came to 11 bases.

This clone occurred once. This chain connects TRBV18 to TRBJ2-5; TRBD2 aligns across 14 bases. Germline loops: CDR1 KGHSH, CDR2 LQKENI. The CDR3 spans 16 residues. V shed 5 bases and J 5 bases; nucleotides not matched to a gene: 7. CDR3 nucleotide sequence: TGTGCCAGCTCAGGTGGACTAGCGGGGGGACCGGAGACCCAGTACTTC. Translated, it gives CASSGGLAGGPETQYF.

The CDR3 DNA reads as TGTGCCAGCAGCCCCTCCCAGGGGGGTAGCACAGATACGCAGTATTTT. Protein: CASSPSQGGSTDTQYF. The chain combines TRBV9 with TRBJ2-3; D is perhaps TRBD1 (7 bases). V was clipped by 4 bases and J by 0 bases, with 15 bases between them. CDR1 is SGDLS, CDR2 YYNGEE, per germline. The CDR3 runs 16 residues.

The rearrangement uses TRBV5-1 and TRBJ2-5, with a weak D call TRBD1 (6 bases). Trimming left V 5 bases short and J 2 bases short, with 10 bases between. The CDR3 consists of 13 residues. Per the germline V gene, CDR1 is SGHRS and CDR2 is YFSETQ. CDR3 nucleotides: TGCGCCAGCAGAAGGACAGAACAAGAGACCCAGTACTTC. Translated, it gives CASRRTEQETQYF.

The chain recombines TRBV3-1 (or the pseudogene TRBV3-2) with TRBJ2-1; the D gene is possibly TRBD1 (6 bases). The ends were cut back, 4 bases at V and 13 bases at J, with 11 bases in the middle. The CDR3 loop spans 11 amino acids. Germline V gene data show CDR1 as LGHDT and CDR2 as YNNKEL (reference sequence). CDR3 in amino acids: CASSRGQNQFF. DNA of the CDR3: TGTGCCAGCAGCCGTGGACAGAATCAGTTCTTC.

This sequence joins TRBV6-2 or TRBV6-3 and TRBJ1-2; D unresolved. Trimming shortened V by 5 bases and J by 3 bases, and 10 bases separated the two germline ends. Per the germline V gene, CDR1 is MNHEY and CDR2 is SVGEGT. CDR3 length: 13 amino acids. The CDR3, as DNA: TGTGCCAGCAGTCAAGGCAACCACTATGGCTACACCTTC. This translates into CASSQGNHYGYTF.

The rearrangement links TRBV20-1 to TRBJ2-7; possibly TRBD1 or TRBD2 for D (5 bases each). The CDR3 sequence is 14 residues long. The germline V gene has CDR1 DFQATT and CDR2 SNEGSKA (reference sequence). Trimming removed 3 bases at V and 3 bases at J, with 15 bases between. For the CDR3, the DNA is TGCAGTGCTAGTGAGGATGGGACGGGCTACGAGCAGTACTTC. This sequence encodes CSASEDGTGYEQYF.

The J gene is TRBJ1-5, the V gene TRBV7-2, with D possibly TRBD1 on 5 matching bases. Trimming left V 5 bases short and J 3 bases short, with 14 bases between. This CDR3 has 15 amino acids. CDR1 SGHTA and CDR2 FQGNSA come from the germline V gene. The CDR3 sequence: CASSAAGFHNQPQHF. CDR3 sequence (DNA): TGTGCCAGCAGCGCAGCAGGGTTTCACAATCAGCCCCAGCATTTT.

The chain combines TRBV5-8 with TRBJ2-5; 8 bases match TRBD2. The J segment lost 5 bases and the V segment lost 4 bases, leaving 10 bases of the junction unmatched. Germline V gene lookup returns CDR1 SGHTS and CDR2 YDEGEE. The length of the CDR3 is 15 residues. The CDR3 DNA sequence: TGTGCCAGCAGCAAATACGGGGGGGCCGGGGAGACCCAGTACTTC. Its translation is CASSKYGGAGETQYF. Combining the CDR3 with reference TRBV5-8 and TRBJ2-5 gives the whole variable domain EAGVTQSPTHLIKTRGQQATLRCSPISGHTSVYWYQQALGLGLQFLLWYDEGEERNRGNFPPRFSGRQFPNYSSELNVNALELEDSALYLCASSKYGGAGETQYFGPGTRLLVL.

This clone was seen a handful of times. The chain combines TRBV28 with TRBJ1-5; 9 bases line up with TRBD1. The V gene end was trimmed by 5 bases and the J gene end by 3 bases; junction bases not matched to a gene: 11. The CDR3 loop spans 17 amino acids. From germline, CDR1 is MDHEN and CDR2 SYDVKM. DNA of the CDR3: TGTGCCAGCAGTCCCACGGGACAGGGACGGTCCAATCAGCCCCAGCATTTT. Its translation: CASSPTGQGRSNQPQHF.

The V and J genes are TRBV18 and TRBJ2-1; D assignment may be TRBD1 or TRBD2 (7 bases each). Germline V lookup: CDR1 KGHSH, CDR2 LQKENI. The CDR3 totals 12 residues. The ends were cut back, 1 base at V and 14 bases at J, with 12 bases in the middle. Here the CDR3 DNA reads TGTGCCAGCTCACCACAGTCAGGGGGGGAGTTCTTC. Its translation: CASSPQSGGEFF.

In DNA, the CDR3 is TGTGCCAGCAGTTTAGGAGGGGATTCACCCCTCCACTTT. It codes for CASSLGGDSPLHF. The rearrangement uses TRBV28 and TRBJ1-6; weak D call: TRBD1 (5 bases). Germline loops: CDR1 MDHEN, CDR2 SYDVKM. Trimming took 2 bases from V and 8 from J, leaving 7 bases between them. This CDR3 has 13 residues.

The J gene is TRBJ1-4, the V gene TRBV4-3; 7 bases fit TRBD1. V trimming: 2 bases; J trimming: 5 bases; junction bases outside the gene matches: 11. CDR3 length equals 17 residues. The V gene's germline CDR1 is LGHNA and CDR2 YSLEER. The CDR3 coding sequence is TGCGCCAGCAGCCAAAACCTACCGGGACAGAGGAATGAAAAACTGTTTTTT. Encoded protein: CASSQNLPGQRNEKLFF.

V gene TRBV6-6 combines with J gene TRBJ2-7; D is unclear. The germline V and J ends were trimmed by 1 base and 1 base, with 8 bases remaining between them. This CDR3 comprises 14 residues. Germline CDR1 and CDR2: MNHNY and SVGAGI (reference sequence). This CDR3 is CASSYLVGSYEQYF. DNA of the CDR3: TGTGCCAGCAGTTACTTGGTGGGATCCTACGAGCAGTACTTC.

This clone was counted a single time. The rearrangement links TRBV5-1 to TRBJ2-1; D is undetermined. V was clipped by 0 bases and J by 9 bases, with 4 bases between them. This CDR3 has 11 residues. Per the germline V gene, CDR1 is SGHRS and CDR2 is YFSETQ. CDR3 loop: CASSLGGEQFF. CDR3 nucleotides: TGCGCCAGCAGCTTGGGGGGTGAGCAGTTCTTC.